This T cell receptor (beta chain) derives from a study of T cells in Graves' hyperthyroidism and ophthalmopathy. Study information: Before treatment of any kind, peripheral blood was taken at initial diagnosis.

Hyperthyroidism was newly diagnosed in patients aged 18 to 65 (duration under 2 months). Patients were excluded because of uncontrolled infection, other autoimmune disease, pregnancy or lactation. Thyroid ultrasound and orbital computed tomography, with clinical symptoms and serum thyroxine and TRAb, informed diagnoses. Amplified TCR beta CDR3 regions derived from RNA transcripts. First-round RT-PCR with HTBI primers amplified the TCR CDR3 region. TCRdb reanalysed the multiplex PCR reads using MiXCR and keeps one entry per CDR3 protein. The table records a few hundred thousand distinct CDR3 sequences, approximately 15% of them present only once. The CDR3 contains 12 residues. With 6 bases removed from V and 3 bases from J, the gap between germline ends came to 9 bases. This clonotype came up many times.

Sequencing was performed on blood. The chain has TRBV12-3 or TRBV12-4 and TRBJ2-7; D perhaps matches TRBD1 (6 bases). This TCR was recovered from a woman aged 18-29 years with Graves' hyperthyroidism. This CDR3 reads CASSPDSYEQYF. The CDR3 DNA reads TGTGCCAGCAGCCCGGACAGCTACGAGCAGTACTTC.